The 28 T cell receptor beta chains given below trace back to one sample, sequenced in a study of cytomegalovirus exposure and HLA in healthy donors. PCR involved 60 Vbeta and 13 Jbeta primers. Libraries were prepared by immunoSEQ multiplex PCR; TCRdb keeps only in-frame clonotypes and omits some of them. The sample carries about 160,000 clones, approximately 75% recorded once. The sample was PBMCs. These receptors were collected from a man aged 25-40 years in good health and CMV-seropositive.

The V call is TRBV9, the J call TRBJ1-2; no clear D gene. The V gene's germline CDR1 is SGDLS and CDR2 YYNGEE. The CDR3 covers 15 residues. The V and J ends lost 2 bases and 5 bases respectively, with 16 bases between them. The CDR3 sequence is CASSVGEDASYGYTF. The CDR3 region has the DNA TGTGCCAGCAGCGTGGGAGAGGACGCTTCTTATGGCTACACCTTC.

This chain connects TRBV7-6 to TRBJ2-7, with unresolved D. Trimming left V 6 bases short and J 0 bases short, with 9 bases between. From germline, CDR1 is SGHVS and CDR2 FNYEAQ. CDR3 length: 13 amino acids. The DNA of the CDR3 is TGTGCCAGCAGTCCTACCCTCTCCTACGAGCAGTACTTC. Translation: CASSPTLSYEQYF.

The chain recombines TRBV18 with TRBJ1-1, with a weak D call TRBD1 (5 bases). The CDR3 length is 14 residues. V gave up 3 bases and J gave up 5 bases, with 13 bases separating them. CDR1 KGHSH and CDR2 LQKENI come from the germline V gene. The CDR3 reads CASSPDPPGTEAFF. The CDR3 DNA follows: TGTGCCAGCTCACCGGACCCCCCAGGGACTGAAGCTTTCTTT.

This chain links TRBV5-5 with TRBJ2-5, with D possibly being TRBD2 (5 bases). Trimming stripped 4 bases from V and 4 bases from J, with 14 bases between. This CDR3 region has 14 residues. CDR1 is SGHKS, CDR2 YYEKEE, per germline (reference sequence). The CDR3: CASSPRAGGETQYF. The CDR3 bases are TGTGCCAGCAGCCCGAGGGCCGGAGGAGAGACCCAGTACTTC.

The chain uses TRBV5-1 and TRBJ1-1, with D uncertain. There are 14 residues in the CDR3. CDR1 and CDR2 (germline): SGHRS, YFSETQ. V was clipped by 4 bases and J by 11 bases, with 21 bases between them. The CDR3 DNA sequence: TGCGCCAGCAGCCCACCACTAGAGGCCACCGTTGCTTTCTTT. It yields the protein CASSPPLEATVAFF.

This rearrangement joins TRBV27 to TRBJ2-2, with a weak D call TRBD2 (7 bases). CDR1 is MNHEY, CDR2 SMNVEV, per germline (reference sequence). CDR3 length: 15 residues. V lost 6 bases to trimming and J lost 3 bases, with 14 bases between them. The CDR3 region has the DNA TGTGCCAGCAGGGTCGGGGGGCTGTACACCGGGGAGCTGTTTTTT. Its translation: CASRVGGLYTGELFF.

The chain carries TRBV28 and TRBJ1-5, with TRBD1 identical over 8 bases. The V gene's germline CDR1 is MDHEN and CDR2 SYDVKM. The length of the CDR3 is 17 residues. V was pared by 7 bases and J by 6 bases, with 17 bases of the junction left unmatched. CDR3 bases: TGTGCCAGCACCTCAAGAGGAAGTGGGACAGGTATTCAGCCCCAGCATTTT. Protein: CASTSRGSGTGIQPQHF.

The chain recombines TRBV7-2 with TRBJ2-7; D perhaps matches TRBD1 (6 bases). V was shortened by 5 bases and J by 4 bases, with 18 bases between the two germline ends. This CDR3 region has 15 residues. The germline V gene has CDR1 SGHTA and CDR2 FQGNSA. In DNA form, the CDR3 reads TGTGCCAGCAGCAAAAGAGGGTCTCAGGGGTACGAGCAGTACTTC. Its protein product is CASSKRGSQGYEQYF.

The V gene is TRBV5-1, the J gene TRBJ1-1; D is uncertain. V lost 0 bases to trimming and J lost 6 bases, with 12 bases between them. The CDR3 runs 14 residues. Germline values: CDR1 SGHRS, CDR2 YFSETQ. For the CDR3, the DNA is TGCGCCAGCAGCTTGGGTTTCGGGGAGGCTGAAGCTTTCTTT. Protein product: CASSLGFGEAEAFF.

There are a few counts of this clone. The chain combines TRBV27 with TRBJ2-6; D possibly corresponds to TRBD2 (5 bases). V dropped 3 bases and J dropped 0 bases, with 6 bases sitting between them. The CDR3 is 15 amino acids. The V gene's germline CDR1 is MNHEY and CDR2 SMNVEV (reference sequence). CDR3 region: CASSLGVSGANVLTF. DNA for the CDR3: TGTGCCAGCAGTTTGGGAGTCTCTGGGGCCAACGTCCTGACTTTC.

This sequence joins TRBV6-1 and TRBJ2-2; TRBD1 is a possible D gene (6 bases). CDR1 is MNHNS and CDR2 is SASEGT in the germline V gene. Trimming took off 7 bases at V and 7 bases at J, with 10 bases between the two ends. The CDR3 runs 12 residues. The CDR3 DNA reads TGTGCCAGCAACCAGGGGAGCGGGGAGCTGTTTTTT. Its protein is CASNQGSGELFF.

The chain carries TRBV9 and TRBJ2-7; 10 bases fit TRBD1. The CDR3 covers 15 residues. The trim removed 1 base at V and 6 bases at J, leaving 7 bases unmatched. Germline CDR1 reads SGDLS; CDR2 reads YYNGEE. The CDR3 DNA follows: TGTGCCAGCAGCGTATCGAGGGACAGGGGACGCGAGCAGTACTTC. It specifies CASSVSRDRGREQYF.

The rearrangement uses TRBV7-8 and TRBJ2-5; 14 nucleotides align to TRBD2. In germline, CDR1 is SGHVS, CDR2 FQNEAQ. This CDR3 has 19 residues. The ends lost 1 base at V and 5 bases at J; junction bases unmatched: 12. CDR3 sequence (DNA): TGTGCCAGCAGCTTAGTTTTGGGACTAGCGGGGGATCGTAGGGAGACCCAGTACTTC. The encoded protein is CASSLVLGLAGDRRETQYF.

The chain joins TRBV15 to TRBJ2-7; the match to TRBD1 covers 10 bases. The CDR3 contains 15 residues. V was pared by 1 base and J by 7 bases, with 7 bases of the junction left unmatched. The germline V gene encodes CDR1 LNHNV and CDR2 YYDKDF (reference sequence). The CDR3 DNA reads as TGTGCCACCAGCAGAGGCGGGACAGGGGTACGAGAGCAGTACTTC. It encodes CATSRGGTGVREQYF.

The V call is TRBV5-1, the J call TRBJ2-5; D uncertain. V lost 0 bases and J 1 base, leaving 10 bases between the germline ends. The CDR3 is 15 residues long. Germline lookup yields CDR1 SGHRS and CDR2 YFSETQ. CDR3 sequence (DNA): TGCGCCAGCAGCTTGGTTTCAGCGATCCAAGAGACCCAGTACTTC. Amino acids: CASSLVSAIQETQYF.

The J gene is TRBJ2-5, the V gene TRBV28; 9 nucleotides agree with TRBD1. V shed 4 bases and J 13 bases; nucleotides not matched to a gene: 7. Germline V gene lookup returns CDR1 MDHEN and CDR2 SYDVKM. The CDR3 sequence is 12 residues long. CDR3 nucleotide sequence: TGTGCCAGCAGTTCTATCCGGACAGGGGTGTACTTC. It yields the protein CASSSIRTGVYF.

The V gene is TRBV5-4, the J gene TRBJ1-4, with TRBD1 identical over 8 bases. Germline values: CDR1 SGHNT, CDR2 YYREEE (reference sequence). Trimming removed 1 base from V and 7 bases from J; junction bases left unmatched: 3. This CDR3 region has 14 residues. DNA for the CDR3: TGTGCCAGCAGCTTGACAGGGGGAGGTGAAAAACTGTTTTTT. It yields the protein CASSLTGGGEKLFF.

There are a few counts of this clone. The chain couples TRBV6-1 to TRBJ1-1; 11 bases agree with TRBD1. There are 14 residues in the CDR3. V gave up 7 bases and J gave up 7 bases; unmatched junction bases: 8. CDR1 is MNHNS and CDR2 is SASEGT in the germline V gene. The CDR3 DNA reads as TGTGCCAGCATGGACAGGGGGCGAAGGGTTGAAGCTTTCTTT. Translating gives CASMDRGRRVEAFF.

The genes are TRBV6-6 and TRBJ2-2, with D unresolved. The CDR3 runs to 12 residues. Germline CDR1 reads MNHNY; CDR2 reads SVGAGI (reference sequence). V lost 5 bases and J 5 bases, leaving 6 bases between the germline ends. CDR3 DNA sequence: TGTGCCAGCAGTCCCCAAACCGGGGAGCTGTTTTTT. Amino acids: CASSPQTGELFF.

The chain employs TRBV11-2 and TRBJ2-7, with TRBD1 as a possible D gene (6 bases). CDR3 length: 12 residues. Germline lookup yields CDR1 SGHAT and CDR2 FQNNGV. Between the trimmed V and J ends, which lost 5 bases and 4 bases, there was a span of 9 bases. The CDR3 DNA follows: TGTGCCAGCAGCCCCACAGGGTACGAGCAGTACTTC. Protein: CASSPTGYEQYF.

The CDR3 is CASSYSRQSNQPQHF. CDR3 coding DNA: TGTGCCAGCAGTTACTCGAGGCAGAGCAATCAGCCCCAGCATTTT. This chain connects TRBV6-5 to TRBJ1-5; no clear D. Germline V gene data show CDR1 as MNHEY and CDR2 as SVGAGI. Trimming cost V 0 bases and J 1 base, with 7 bases left between them. CDR3 size: 15 residues.

The V call is TRBV25-1, the J call TRBJ2-4, with TRBD2 as a possible D gene (6 bases). CDR3 length: 16 residues. Per germline, CDR1 MGHDK and CDR2 SYGVNS. V was pared by 2 bases and J by 5 bases, with 16 bases between. The CDR3 loop is CASSERDFESENIQYF. Here the CDR3 DNA reads TGTGCCAGCAGTGAACGGGACTTTGAATCGGAAAACATTCAGTACTTC. Full variable domain (rest looked up from reference TRBV25-1 and TRBJ2-4): EADIYQTPRYLVIGTGKKITLECSQTMGHDKMYWYQQDPGMELHLIHYSYGVNSTEKGDLSSESTVSRIRTEHFPLTLESARPSHTSQYLCASSERDFESENIQYFGAGTRLSVL.

The rearrangement joins TRBV28 to TRBJ1-2; 7 bases are shared with TRBD1. Germline V gene lookup returns CDR1 MDHEN and CDR2 SYDVKM. This CDR3 region has 13 residues. The V segment lost 4 bases and the J segment 3 bases; nucleotides outside the gene matches: 2. The DNA for the CDR3 is TGTGCCAGCAGTTCGGGGACAGACTATGGCTACACCTTC. This codes for CASSSGTDYGYTF.

This clone was counted only a few times. The rearrangement joins TRBV10-1 to TRBJ2-3, with 8 bases lining up with TRBD1. Trimming removed 4 bases from V and 7 bases from J; junction bases left unmatched: 1. Germline CDR1 is WNHNN and CDR2 is SYGVQD (reference sequence). The CDR3 has 12 amino acids. CDR3 loop: CASSGTGYTQYF. The CDR3 region has the DNA TGCGCCAGCAGTGGGACAGGGTATACGCAGTATTTT.

Only one count was recorded for this clone. The chain employs TRBV6-6 and TRBJ1-6, with 7 bases that match TRBD1. The CDR3 length is 16 residues. V trimming: 1 base; J trimming: 7 bases; junction bases outside the gene matches: 7. CDR1 is MNHNY, CDR2 SVGAGI, per germline (reference sequence). The CDR3 sequence: CASSYLRTGNNSPLHF. The CDR3 DNA is TGTGCCAGCAGTTACTTGCGGACAGGAAACAATTCACCCCTCCACTTT.

This chain links TRBV2 with TRBJ2-7; TRBD1 aligns across 9 bases. CDR1 and CDR2 from the germline V gene are SNHLY and FYNNEI. The V gene end was trimmed by 6 bases and the J gene end by 4 bases; junction bases not matched to a gene: 10. This CDR3 has 15 residues. The CDR3 loop reads CASSRTGEGTYEQYF. The CDR3 DNA reads as TGTGCCAGCAGCCGGACAGGGGAAGGGACTTACGAGCAGTACTTC.

V and J are TRBV9 and TRBJ2-5; a weak D match, TRBD2 (7 bases). Germline V gene data show CDR1 as SGDLS and CDR2 as YYNGEE. V lost 0 bases and J lost 5, with 14 bases in between. This CDR3 has 15 amino acids. The CDR3 sequence: CASSVAWGGGETQYF. The CDR3 DNA sequence: TGTGCCAGCAGCGTAGCTTGGGGGGGCGGGGAGACCCAGTACTTC.

The chain employs TRBV6-5 and TRBJ1-1; unclear D gene. CDR3 size: 15 residues. Germline-derived CDR1 and CDR2 are MNHEY and SVGAGI. Trimming cost V 0 bases and J 0 bases, with 8 bases left between them. The DNA of the CDR3 is TGTGCCAGCAGTTACTCGACACAGCTGAACACTGAAGCTTTCTTT. It encodes CASSYSTQLNTEAFF.